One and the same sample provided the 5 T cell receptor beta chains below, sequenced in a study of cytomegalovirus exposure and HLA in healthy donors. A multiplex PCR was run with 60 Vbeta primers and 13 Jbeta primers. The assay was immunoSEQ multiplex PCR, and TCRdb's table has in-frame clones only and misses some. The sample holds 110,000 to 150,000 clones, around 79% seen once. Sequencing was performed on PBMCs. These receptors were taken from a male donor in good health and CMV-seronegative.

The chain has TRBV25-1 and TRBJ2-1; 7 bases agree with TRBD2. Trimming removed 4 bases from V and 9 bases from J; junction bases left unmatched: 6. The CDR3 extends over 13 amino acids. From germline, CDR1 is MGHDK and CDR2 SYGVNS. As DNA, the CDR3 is TGTGCCAGCAGTGGGGGACTATGGGCTGAGCAGTTCTTC. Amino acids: CASSGGLWAEQFF. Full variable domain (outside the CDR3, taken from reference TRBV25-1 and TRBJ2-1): EADIYQTPRYLVIGTGKKITLECSQTMGHDKMYWYQQDPGMELHLIHYSYGVNSTEKGDLSSESTVSRIRTEHFPLTLESARPSHTSQYLCASSGGLWAEQFFGPGTRLTVL.

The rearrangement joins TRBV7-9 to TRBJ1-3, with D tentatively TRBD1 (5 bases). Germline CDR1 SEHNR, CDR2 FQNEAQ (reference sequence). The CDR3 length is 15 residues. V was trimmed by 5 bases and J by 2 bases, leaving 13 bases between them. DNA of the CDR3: TGTGCCAGCAGCGAGTGGGGGGGTACTGGAAACACCATATATTTT. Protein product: CASSEWGGTGNTIYF.

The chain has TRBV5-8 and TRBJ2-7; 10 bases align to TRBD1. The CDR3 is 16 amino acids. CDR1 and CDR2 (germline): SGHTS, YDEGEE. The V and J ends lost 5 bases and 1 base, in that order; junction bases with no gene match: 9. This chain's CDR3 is CASRPKGQGGSYEQYF. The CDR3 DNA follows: TGTGCCAGCAGGCCGAAAGGACAGGGGGGTTCCTACGAGCAGTACTTC.

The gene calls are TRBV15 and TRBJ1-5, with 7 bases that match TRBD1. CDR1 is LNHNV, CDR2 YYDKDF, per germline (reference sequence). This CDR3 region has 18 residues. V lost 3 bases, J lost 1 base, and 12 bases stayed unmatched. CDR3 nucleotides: TGTGCCACCAGCAGGGCAACCACAGGGGCGGGGAGCAATCAGCCCCAGCATTTT. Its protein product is CATSRATTGAGSNQPQHF.

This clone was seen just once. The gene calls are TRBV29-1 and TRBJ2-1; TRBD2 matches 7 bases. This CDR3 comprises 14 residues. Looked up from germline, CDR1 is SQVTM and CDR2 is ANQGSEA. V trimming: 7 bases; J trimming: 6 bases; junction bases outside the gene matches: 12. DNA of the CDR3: TGCAGCGCCGTAAGCGGGACCCACGCCAATGAGCAGTTCTTC. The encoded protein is CSAVSGTHANEQFF.